This TCR beta chain was sequenced in a study of PD-L1 blockade in urothelial cancer. TCRdb's table, derived via immunoSEQ multiplex PCR, lists solely in-frame clones and lacks some. Of tens of thousands of clones listed, 70% to 90% are singletons. Germline CDR1 MGHRA, CDR2 YSYEKL. The CDR3 length is 16 residues. V lost 1 base and J lost 8; bases outside the gene matches: 9. The sequenced sample was PBMCs, obtained around atezolizumab (anti-PD-L1) treatment. The sequence was collected from a man in his 60s with urothelial cancer. V gene TRBV4-1 combines with J gene TRBJ1-4; 8 positions match TRBD1. CDR3 DNA sequence: TGCGCCAGCAGCCAAGCCCCGACAGGGGTTGGGGAAAAACTGTTTTTT. The encoded protein is CASSQAPTGVGEKLFF.